The 14 T cell receptor beta chains below all came from one sample that was sequenced in a study of blood T cell repertoires in COVID-19. TCRdb's table, derived via immunoSEQ multiplex PCR, lists solely in-frame clones and lacks some. This table holds hundreds of thousands of clones, roughly 86% found once. Sample: peripheral blood. The receptor set was obtained from a woman aged 30 to 39 who had recovered from COVID-19.

As DNA, the CDR3 is TGTGCCATCAGAAGAAATACAGGGATTCCAGCTTTCTTT. Translated, it gives CAIRRNTGIPAFF. The chain carries TRBV10-3 and TRBJ1-1, with D maybe TRBD1 (6 bases). The CDR3 consists of 13 residues. Trimming cost V 6 bases and J 10 bases, with 18 bases left between them. Per the germline V gene, CDR1 is ENHRY and CDR2 is SYGVKD.

J is TRBJ2-7 and V is TRBV2, with 8 bases fitting TRBD1. This CDR3 has 14 amino acids. The J segment lost 4 bases and the V segment lost 3 bases, leaving 5 bases of the junction unmatched. Germline loops: CDR1 SNHLY, CDR2 FYNNEI. The CDR3: CASSESQGAYEQYF. CDR3 coding DNA: TGTGCCAGCAGTGAGAGCCAGGGGGCTTACGAGCAGTACTTC. Full variable domain (outside the CDR3, taken from reference TRBV2 and TRBJ2-7): EPEVTQTPSHQVTQMGQEVILRCVPISNHLYFYWYRQILGQKVEFLVSFYNNEISEKSEIFDDQFSVERPDGSNFTLKIRSTKLEDSAMYFCASSESQGAYEQYFGPGTRLTVT.

The chain has TRBV13 and TRBJ1-4; D perhaps matches TRBD1 (6 bases). V was clipped by 5 bases and J by 6 bases, with 19 bases between them. The CDR3 sequence is 16 residues long. The germline gives CDR1 PRHDT, CDR2 FYEKMQ (reference sequence). In nucleotides, the CDR3 is TGTGCCAGCAGCCAAAATGGCAGGGGATGGGATGAAAAACTGTTTTTT. Protein: CASSQNGRGWDEKLFF.

The chain uses TRBV5-5 and TRBJ1-3; a possible D gene is TRBD1 (5 bases). CDR3 length equals 17 residues. V was shortened by 3 bases and J by 8 bases, with 24 bases between the two germline ends. CDR1 is SGHKS and CDR2 is YYEKEE in the germline V gene (reference sequence). The CDR3 DNA reads TGTGCCAGCAGCTCGCACAGTAACAGGTGGCCGGTAGACACCATATATTTT. Translation gives CASSSHSNRWPVDTIYF.

This clone showed up just once. V is TRBV11-2 and J is TRBJ2-7; 11 positions match TRBD1. Germline loops: CDR1 SGHAT, CDR2 FQNNGV. CDR3 length: 15 amino acids. V dropped 5 bases and J dropped 3; count of bases not matched to a gene: 6. CDR3 residues: CASSTRTGGFYEQYF. In DNA, the CDR3 is TGTGCCAGCAGCACGCGGACAGGGGGCTTCTACGAGCAGTACTTC.

This clone was found once. The chain has TRBV18 and TRBJ1-5, with TRBD1 as a possible D gene (6 bases). Germline assignment: CDR1 KGHSH and CDR2 LQKENI. This CDR3 is 19 amino acids long. Trimming stripped 6 bases from V and 0 bases from J, with 24 bases between. The CDR3 DNA sequence: TGTGCCAGCTCCTCACTACTATCTGGACAGAAGATTAGCAATCAGCCCCAGCATTTT. It yields the protein CASSSLLSGQKISNQPQHF. The whole variable domain, filled in from reference TRBV18 and TRBJ1-5, reads NAGVMQNPRHLVRRRGQEARLRCSPMKGHSHVYWYRQLPEEGLKFMVYLQKENIIDESGMPKERFSAEFPKEGPSILRIQQVVRGDSAAYFCASSSLLSGQKISNQPQHFGDGTRLSIL.

The rearrangement joins TRBV6-1 to TRBJ2-2; a possible D gene is TRBD1 (6 bases). The germline CDR1 and CDR2 sequences are MNHNS and SASEGT. This CDR3 has 16 residues. Trimming took 2 bases from V and 3 from J, leaving 13 bases between them. DNA of the CDR3: TGTGCCAGCAGTGAAAAGAAACAGGGCTACACCGGGGAGCTGTTTTTT. Amino acids: CASSEKKQGYTGELFF.

The rearrangement uses TRBV3-1 (or the pseudogene TRBV3-2) and TRBJ2-3; 9 bases line up with TRBD2. The CDR3 extends over 16 amino acids. J gave up 1 base and V 1 base, and 3 bases lay outside the gene matches. Germline CDR1 is LGHDT and CDR2 is YNNKEL (reference sequence). The CDR3 sequence: CASSQVKRGGTDTQYF. CDR3 DNA sequence: TGTGCCAGCAGCCAAGTGAAGCGGGGGGGCACAGATACGCAGTATTTT.

Of note for this clone: This may arise from a read error, as a much more abundant clone is one base away. At the DNA level, this CDR3 is encoded by other sequences in the same sample as well. This chain uses TRBV28 with TRBJ2-7; 10 bases line up with TRBD1. Germline-derived CDR1 and CDR2 are MDHEN and SYDVKM. The CDR3 sequence is 15 residues long. The CDR3: CASTAQGQGKYEQYF. CDR3 nucleotide sequence: TGTGCCAGCACGGCCCAGGGACAGGGGAAATACGAGCAATACTTC.

V is TRBV4-1 and J is TRBJ2-1; maybe TRBD2 (6 bases). This CDR3 contains 16 residues. Trimming stripped 2 bases from V and 0 bases from J, with 11 bases between. The germline CDR1 and CDR2 sequences are MGHRA and YSYEKL. This CDR3 is CASSQPRDSSYNEQFF. The CDR3 DNA reads TGCGCCAGCAGCCAACCAAGGGACTCCTCCTACAATGAGCAGTTCTTC.

This chain links TRBV4-1 with TRBJ1-3, with D tentatively TRBD1 (5 bases). CDR3 length: 16 amino acids. V was shortened by 1 base and J by 0 bases, with 10 bases between the two germline ends. In germline, CDR1 is MGHRA, CDR2 YSYEKL. The CDR3: CASSQVGGNSGNTIYF. The CDR3, as DNA: TGCGCCAGCAGCCAAGTTGGGGGGAACTCTGGAAACACCATATATTTT.

The rearrangement joins TRBV7-2 to TRBJ2-4, with TRBD2 matching over 8 bases. This CDR3 comprises 15 residues. V lost 1 base, J lost 8 bases, and 7 bases stayed unmatched. Germline V gene data show CDR1 as SGHTA and CDR2 as FQGNSA. CDR3 sequence: CASSLGRLARDIQYF. For the CDR3, the DNA is TGTGCCAGCAGCTTAGGCAGACTAGCGCGGGACATTCAGTACTTC.

Only a few counts were recorded for this clone. The chain carries TRBV3-1 (or the pseudogene TRBV3-2) and TRBJ2-7; D unclear. The CDR3 totals 14 residues. Germline CDR1 is LGHDT and CDR2 is YNNKEL (reference sequence). V lost 5 bases and J 6 bases, leaving 17 bases between the germline ends. The CDR3 DNA is TGTGCCAGCAGCAAAATCCCAGGTTTGGCCGAGCAGTACTTC. This translates into CASSKIPGLAEQYF.

This chain connects TRBV6-2 or TRBV6-3 to TRBJ2-7; D remains ambiguous. Germline V gives CDR1 MNHEY, CDR2 SVGEGT. The CDR3 runs 13 residues. Trimming shortened V by 5 bases and J by 1 base, and 9 bases separated the two germline ends. The chain's CDR3 is CASSKSDSYEQYF. CDR3 DNA sequence: TGTGCCAGCAGTAAAAGCGATTCCTACGAGCAGTACTTC.